This entry lists 11 T cell receptor beta chains sequenced from one sample in a study of blood T cell repertoires in COVID-19. The assay was immunoSEQ multiplex PCR, and TCRdb's table has in-frame clones only and misses some. The table shows tens of thousands of clones, with about 86% occurring only once. Sequencing was performed on peripheral blood. All receptors come from a human donor in a cohort sampled during active COVID-19.

This clone has only a few counts. This rearrangement joins TRBV11-1 to TRBJ2-7; 9 bases fit TRBD1. The CDR3 has 14 residues. Germline CDR1 reads SGHAT; CDR2 reads FQDESV (reference sequence). V lost 1 base and J lost 6; bases outside the gene matches: 4. The DNA of the CDR3 is TGTGCCAGCAGCTTAGGGAGGACAGGGGTCGAGCAGTACTTC. Translating it yields CASSLGRTGVEQYF.

J is TRBJ2-1 and V is TRBV18; no firm D call. The V and J ends lost 2 bases and 10 bases respectively, with 6 bases between them. Germline V lookup: CDR1 KGHSH, CDR2 LQKENI. The CDR3 runs to 11 residues. CDR3 region: CASSPGSEQFF. CDR3 DNA: TGTGCCAGCTCACCAGGTAGCGAGCAGTTCTTC.

This chain joins TRBV2 and TRBJ1-1; TRBD1 aligns across 11 bases. The length of the CDR3 is 13 residues. CDR1 and CDR2 (germline): SNHLY, FYNNEI. The J segment lost 11 bases and the V segment lost 6 bases, leaving 8 bases of the junction unmatched. The CDR3 DNA is TGTGCCAGCAGGGTCGGGACAGGGGGGAAGGCTTTCTTT. Its translation is CASRVGTGGKAFF.

The rearrangement links TRBV27 to TRBJ2-3, with D maybe TRBD2 (5 bases). The CDR3 is made up of 16 amino acids. Germline CDR1 MNHEY, CDR2 SMNVEV (reference sequence). The V and J ends lost 6 bases and 2 bases respectively, with 18 bases between them. CDR3 sequence: CASSEGLAPTTDTQYF. CDR3 DNA: TGTGCCAGCAGCGAAGGACTCGCACCGACCACAGATACGCAGTATTTT.

The chain is built from TRBV5-4 and TRBJ2-5; 8 bases are a match to TRBD1. This CDR3 has 14 residues. Trimming cost V 4 bases and J 2 bases; bases outside gene matches: 4. The germline CDR1 and CDR2 sequences are SGHNT and YYREEE (reference sequence). The CDR3 reads CASSDRGLQETQYF. The DNA for the CDR3 is TGTGCCAGCAGCGACAGGGGTTTGCAAGAGACCCAGTACTTC.

The CDR3 loop is CASTPGGPNYGYTF. The CDR3 DNA is TGTGCCAGTACCCCGGGGGGTCCTAACTATGGCTACACCTTC. This chain links TRBV19 with TRBJ1-2; D is perhaps TRBD1 (5 bases). This CDR3 contains 14 residues. Looked up from germline, CDR1 is LNHDA and CDR2 is SQIVND (reference sequence). Trimming took off 7 bases at V and 0 bases at J, with 12 bases between the two ends.

The rearrangement uses TRBV19 and TRBJ1-5; TRBD1 might be the D (5 bases). The CDR3 totals 17 residues. CDR1 and CDR2 from the germline V gene are LNHDA and SQIVND (reference sequence). V was pared by 5 bases and J by 0 bases, with 17 bases between. CDR3 DNA: TGTGCCAGTAGTCTTGGGGCCGCGGGGTTTAGCAATCAGCCCCAGCATTTT. Its translation is CASSLGAAGFSNQPQHF.

V gene TRBV5-6 combines with J gene TRBJ1-6; 7 bases align to TRBD1. CDR3 length equals 12 residues. V shed 6 bases, J shed 16 bases, and the junction held 10 bases outside the gene matches. Germline lookup yields CDR1 SGHDT and CDR2 YYEEEE. As DNA, the CDR3 is TGTGCCAGCAAGGTTGGAGGGGGCCCACTCCACTTT. Translating it yields CASKVGGGPLHF.

CDR3 region: CASSPPIDTQYF. The CDR3 DNA sequence: TGTGCCAGCAGCCCCCCTATCGATACGCAGTATTTT. V is TRBV21-1 and J is TRBJ2-3; the table's TRBD2 call for D was not verified on the DNA. TRBV21-1 is a pseudogene. The CDR3 runs 12 residues.

The chain has TRBV5-4 and TRBJ2-1; tentatively, D is TRBD1 (6 bases). The ends were cut back, 4 bases at V and 1 base at J, with 12 bases in the middle. Germline V lookup: CDR1 SGHNT, CDR2 YYREEE (reference sequence). CDR3 length: 15 residues. CDR3 sequence (DNA): TGTGCCAGCAGCACTCCGGGACATTCCTACAATGAGCAGTTCTTC. This codes for CASSTPGHSYNEQFF.

There are a few counts of this clone. The chain has TRBV19 and TRBJ1-6; D gene ambiguous. Germline CDR1 is LNHDA and CDR2 is SQIVND (reference sequence). V shed 7 bases and J shed 9 bases, with 19 bases lying between them. The CDR3 contains 15 residues. The chain's CDR3 is CASTPALVPGSPLHF. DNA of the CDR3: TGTGCCAGTACCCCGGCCCTAGTTCCTGGTTCACCCCTCCACTTT.